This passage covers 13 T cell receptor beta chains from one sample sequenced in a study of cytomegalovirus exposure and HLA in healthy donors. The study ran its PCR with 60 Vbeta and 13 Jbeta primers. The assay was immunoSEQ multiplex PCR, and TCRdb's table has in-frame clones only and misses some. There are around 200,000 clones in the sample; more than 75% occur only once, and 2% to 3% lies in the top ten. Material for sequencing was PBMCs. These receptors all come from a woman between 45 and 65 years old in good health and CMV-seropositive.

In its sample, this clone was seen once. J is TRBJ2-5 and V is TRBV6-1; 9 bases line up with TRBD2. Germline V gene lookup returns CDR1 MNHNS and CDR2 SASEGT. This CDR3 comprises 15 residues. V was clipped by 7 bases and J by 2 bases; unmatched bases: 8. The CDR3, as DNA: TGTGCCAGCACGGGCGGGGGGGCCAGACAAGAGACCCAGTACTTC. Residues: CASTGGGARQETQYF.

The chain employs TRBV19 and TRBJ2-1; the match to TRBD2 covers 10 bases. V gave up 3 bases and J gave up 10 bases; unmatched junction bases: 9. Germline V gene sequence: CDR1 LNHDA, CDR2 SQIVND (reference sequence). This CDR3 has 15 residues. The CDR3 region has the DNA TGTGCCAGTAGTATGGGGGATAGCGGGGGGTCGGAGCAGTTCTTC. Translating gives CASSMGDSGGSEQFF.

CDR3 in amino acids: CASGTGDQPQHF. Here the CDR3 DNA reads TGTGCCAGCGGGACAGGTGATCAGCCCCAGCATTTT. V is TRBV6-5 and J is TRBJ1-5, with 8 bases identical to TRBD1. Germline V lookup: CDR1 MNHEY, CDR2 SVGAGI. CDR3 size: 12 residues. Trimming cost V 8 bases and J 5 bases; bases outside gene matches: 2.

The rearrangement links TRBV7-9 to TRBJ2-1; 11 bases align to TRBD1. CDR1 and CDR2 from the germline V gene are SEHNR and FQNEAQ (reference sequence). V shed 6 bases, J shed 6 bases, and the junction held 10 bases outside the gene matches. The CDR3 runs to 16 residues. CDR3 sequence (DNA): TGTGCCAGCAGGGACTGGGGACAGGGGGATATCAATGAGCAGTTCTTC. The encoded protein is CASRDWGQGDINEQFF.

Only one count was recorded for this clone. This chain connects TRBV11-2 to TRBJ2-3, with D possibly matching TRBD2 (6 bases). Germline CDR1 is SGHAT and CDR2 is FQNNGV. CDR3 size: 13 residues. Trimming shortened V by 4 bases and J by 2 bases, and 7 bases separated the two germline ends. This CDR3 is CASSSGVTDTQYF. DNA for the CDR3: TGTGCCAGCAGCTCGGGGGTCACAGATACGCAGTATTTT.

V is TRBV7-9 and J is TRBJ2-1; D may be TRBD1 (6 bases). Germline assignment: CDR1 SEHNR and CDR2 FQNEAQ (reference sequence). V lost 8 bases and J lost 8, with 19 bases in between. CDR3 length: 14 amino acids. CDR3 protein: CASLRTSEGDEQFF. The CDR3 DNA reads TGTGCCAGCTTAAGGACAAGTGAGGGGGATGAGCAGTTCTTC.

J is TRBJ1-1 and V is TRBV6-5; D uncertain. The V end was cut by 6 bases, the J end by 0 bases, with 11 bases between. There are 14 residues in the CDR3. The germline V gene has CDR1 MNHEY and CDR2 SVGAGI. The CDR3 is CASSPLRVNTEAFF. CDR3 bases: TGTGCCAGCAGCCCCCTCCGGGTGAACACTGAAGCTTTCTTT.

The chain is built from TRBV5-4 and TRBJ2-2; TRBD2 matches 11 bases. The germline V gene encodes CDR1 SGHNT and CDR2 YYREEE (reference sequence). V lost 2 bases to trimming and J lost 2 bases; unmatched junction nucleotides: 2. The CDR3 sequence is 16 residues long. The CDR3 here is CASSFGTSGNTGELFF. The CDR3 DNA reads TGTGCCAGCAGCTTTGGGACTAGCGGCAACACCGGGGAGCTGTTTTTT.

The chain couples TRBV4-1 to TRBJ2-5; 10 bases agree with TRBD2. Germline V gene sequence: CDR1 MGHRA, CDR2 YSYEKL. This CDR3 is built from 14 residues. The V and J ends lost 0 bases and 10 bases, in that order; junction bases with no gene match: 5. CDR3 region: CASSQEPSGGNQYF. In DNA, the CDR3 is TGCGCCAGCAGCCAAGAGCCTAGCGGGGGAAACCAGTACTTC.

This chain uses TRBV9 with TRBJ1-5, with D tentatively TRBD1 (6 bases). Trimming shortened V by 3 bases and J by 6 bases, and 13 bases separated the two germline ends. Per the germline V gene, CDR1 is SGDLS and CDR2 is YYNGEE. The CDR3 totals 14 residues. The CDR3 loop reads CASSAGGAGQPQHF. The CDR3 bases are TGTGCCAGCAGCGCGGGGGGGGCTGGTCAGCCCCAGCATTTT.

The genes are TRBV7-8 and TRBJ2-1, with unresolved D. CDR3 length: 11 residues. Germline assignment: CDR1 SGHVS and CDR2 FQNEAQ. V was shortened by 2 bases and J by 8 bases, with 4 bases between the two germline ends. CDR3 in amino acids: CASSLIYEQFF. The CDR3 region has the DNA TGTGCCAGCAGCTTAATCTATGAGCAGTTCTTC. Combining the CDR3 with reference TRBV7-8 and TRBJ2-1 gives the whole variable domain GAGVSQSPRYKVAKRGQDVALRCDPISGHVSLFWYQQALGQGPEFLTYFQNEAQLDKSGLPSDRFFAERPEGSVSTLKIQRTQQEDSAVYLCASSLIYEQFFGPGTRLTVL.

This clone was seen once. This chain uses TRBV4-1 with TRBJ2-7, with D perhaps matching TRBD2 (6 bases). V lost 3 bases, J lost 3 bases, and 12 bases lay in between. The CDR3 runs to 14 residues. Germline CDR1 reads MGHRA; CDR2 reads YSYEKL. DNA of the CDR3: TGCGCCAGCAGCCAGGGACTTTTCCTCTACGAGCAGTACTTC. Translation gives CASSQGLFLYEQYF.

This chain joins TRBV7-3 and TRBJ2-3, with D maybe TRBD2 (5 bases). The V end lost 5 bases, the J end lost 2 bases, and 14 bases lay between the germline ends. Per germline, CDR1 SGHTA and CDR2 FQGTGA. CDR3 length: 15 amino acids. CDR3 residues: CASSRTPGLTDTQYF. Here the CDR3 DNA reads TGTGCCAGCAGCCGGACCCCCGGACTCACAGATACGCAGTATTTT.